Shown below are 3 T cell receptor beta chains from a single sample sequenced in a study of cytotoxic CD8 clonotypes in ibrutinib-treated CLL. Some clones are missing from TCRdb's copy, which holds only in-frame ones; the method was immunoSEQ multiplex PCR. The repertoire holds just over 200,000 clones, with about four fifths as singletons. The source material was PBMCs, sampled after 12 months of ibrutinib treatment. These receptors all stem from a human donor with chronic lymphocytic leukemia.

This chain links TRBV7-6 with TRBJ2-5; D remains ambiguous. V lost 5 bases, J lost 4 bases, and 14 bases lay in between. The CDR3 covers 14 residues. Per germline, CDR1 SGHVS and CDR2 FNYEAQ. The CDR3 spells CASSQRARGETQYF. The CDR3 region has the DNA TGTGCCAGCAGCCAAAGGGCGCGCGGAGAGACCCAGTACTTC.

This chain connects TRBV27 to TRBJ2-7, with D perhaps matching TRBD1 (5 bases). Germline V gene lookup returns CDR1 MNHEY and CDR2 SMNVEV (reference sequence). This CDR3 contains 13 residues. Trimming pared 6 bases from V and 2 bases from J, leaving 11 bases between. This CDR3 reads CASRDIMAYEQYF. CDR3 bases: TGTGCCAGCAGGGACATCATGGCCTACGAGCAGTACTTC.

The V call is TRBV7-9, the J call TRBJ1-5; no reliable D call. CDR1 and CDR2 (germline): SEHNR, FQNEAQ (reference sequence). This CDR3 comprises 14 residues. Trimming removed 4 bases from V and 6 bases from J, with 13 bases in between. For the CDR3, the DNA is TGTGCCAGCAGCTCCGAAGGGAAGAGTCAGCCCCAGCATTTT. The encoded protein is CASSSEGKSQPQHF.